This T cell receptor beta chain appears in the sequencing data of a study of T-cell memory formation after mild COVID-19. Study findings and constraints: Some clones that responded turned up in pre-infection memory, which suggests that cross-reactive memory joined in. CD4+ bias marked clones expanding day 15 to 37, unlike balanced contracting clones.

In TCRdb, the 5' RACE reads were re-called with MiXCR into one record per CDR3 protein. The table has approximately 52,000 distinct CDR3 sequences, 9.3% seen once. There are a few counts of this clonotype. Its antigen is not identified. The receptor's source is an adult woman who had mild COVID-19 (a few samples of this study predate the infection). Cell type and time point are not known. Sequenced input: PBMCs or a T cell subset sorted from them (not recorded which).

The CDR3 DNA follows: TGTGCCAGCAGCTCTAATCGGGCGTCCACAGATACGCAGTATTTT. It specifies CASSSNRASTDTQYF. The chain uses TRBV11-2 and TRBJ2-3; D unclear. V dropped 4 bases and J dropped 2 bases, with 13 bases sitting between them. Germline V CDR1 and CDR2: SGHAT, FQNNGV. The CDR3 is 15 residues long.